This T cell receptor (beta chain) was documented in a study of OX40 agonist ivuxolimab in advanced cancers. As for the study more broadly: Ivuxolimab was a fully human IgG2 agonistic monoclonal antibody targeting the costimulatory receptor OX40 (CD134). Intravenous ivuxolimab was administered to patients every 2 weeks at six dose levels: 0.01, 0.1, 0.3, 1.5, 3 and 10 mg/kg. Among the 52 dose-escalation patients, roughly 20 had hepatocellular carcinoma, approximately 15 melanoma, 9 renal cell carcinoma and 9 head and neck cancer. A male proportion of under 85% and a mean age of roughly 55 years, ranging from roughly 23 to 80, were recorded for the dose-escalation cohort. Prior anti-PD-1, anti-PD-L1 or anti-CTLA-4 therapy was permitted, and 40% of dose-escalation patients had received checkpoint inhibitors. Partial responses occurred in three dose-escalation patients, of whom one had hepatocellular carcinoma and two had cutaneous melanoma. Peripheral TCRbeta sequencing was intended to test whether TCR sequence diversity was altered and clonal T-cell expansion was caused by ivuxolimab. The paper reports the monotherapy dose-escalation portion (N of about 54 patients) of the phase I ivuxolimab trial.

The trial excluded patients who had a history of autoimmune disease or who were on systemic immunosuppression. In every dose cohort, peripheral blood was drawn for TCR sequencing at baseline, cycle 4 day 1, and cycle 7 day 1. Samples came from an open-label, multicenter, first-in-human phase I dose-escalation trial of ivuxolimab. The trial enrolled adults with locally advanced or metastatic head and neck squamous cell, hepatocellular, melanoma or renal cell carcinoma. Before TCR sequencing, CD4+ T cells and CD8+ T cells were sorted from peripheral blood as separate populations. Broad study findings and their caveats: In the 0.1-3.0 mg/kg groups, partial responders had among the lowest normalized peripheral clonal expansion, particularly in CD8+ T cells. Low levels of normalized T-cell clonal expansion were also seen in some patients who did not respond. The antigen specificity of the peripheral T cells that underwent clonal expansion was not determined. On average, CD8+ T cells showed more expanded clones than CD4+ T cells after ivuxolimab. At doses from 0.1 to 3.0 mg/kg, clonal expansion was seen in both CD4+ and CD8+ blood T cells between baseline and week 6.

Genomic DNA was isolated from the sorted cells so that the TCRbeta CDR3 region could be sequenced. TCRbeta CDR3 regions were sequenced using the immunoSEQ Assay. Held by TCRdb, this immuneACCESS table contains in-frame sequences only and omits some clones. Under half of the omission traces to an unresolved V gene where checked; the cause of the rest is unknown. The sample table records tens of thousands of clones; about nine tenths of these occur just once. Of the sample, 15% to 20% is held by the ten largest clones. Via the germline V gene (reference sequence), CDR1 is MNHNY and CDR2 SVGAGI. Trimming takes 2 bases from V and 0 bases from J, and the germline ends sit 10 bases apart. Its CDR3 holds 15 amino acids, cysteine through phenylalanine. Left in the record is the CDR3 DNA by itself, 45 bases read in frame from the first base. About this clone: Its antigen target is currently unknown. Base qualities are not recorded, but no much larger clone differs from it by a single base.

The receptor chain draws on TRBV6-6 and TRBJ1-2, with a weak D call of TRBD1 (6 bases match). The receptor's source is an adult with an advanced solid tumor such as melanoma, head and neck, liver or kidney cancer. The sample was CD4+ or CD8+ T cells sorted from blood, taken in a trial of the OX40 agonist ivuxolimab. The CDR3 protein is CASSYNRATNYGYTF. The DNA sequence is TGTGCCAGCAGTTACAACAGGGCAACTAACTATGGCTACACCTTC.